Described below is a single TCR beta chain sequence and its context. Its binding antigen is unknown. The record has no base qualities; no much larger clone is one base away. The data stem from a study of vaccination and CD4 T cells after COVID-19 (dated by TCRdb to about 2022). As for the study more broadly: Convalescent patients had a positive SARS-CoV-2 result on nasal swab PCR, and of these patients, several had mild disease and one had severe disease. The convalescent cohort included six males and four females, with two Hispanic individuals, seven Caucasians, two Asians and one multiracial person. Each participant got two doses of either the Pfizer-BioNTech BNT162b2 vaccine (n=8) or the Moderna mRNA-1273 vaccine (n=2). Post-COVID blood samples from convalescent patients were collected a median of roughly 100 days after diagnosis, with a range of 35 to 161 days. Post-vaccine blood samples were taken a median of about 70 days after the second vaccine dose, with a range of about 12 to 250 days. A few convalescent patients gave samples both early after vaccination (day 14) and late after vaccination (days 161 to 241). In around nine COVID-19 convalescent patients and several infection-naive healthy vaccine recipients, the spike-specific CD4+ TCR repertoire before mRNA vaccination was compared with the repertoire after mRNA vaccination.

The sample's time point label, decoded: late sampling 161 to 241 days after vaccination in a few convalescent patients. The convalescent patients' positive SARS-CoV-2 PCR tests were from March to December 2020, which was before the Alpha, Beta and Delta variants emerged in the United States. Ficoll-Paque Plus gradient centrifugation was used to isolate PBMCs from whole blood, and the isolated PBMCs were then either used fresh or cryopreserved at -140C. Trimming takes 1 base from V and 0 bases from J, and the germline ends sit 7 bases apart. The CDR3 goes from the cysteine to the phenylalanine over 14 residues. Only the CDR3 DNA is retained, 42 bases long and in frame from the first base. CDR1 MNHEY and CDR2 SMNVEV are derived from the germline V gene (reference sequence). Libraries were prepared through PCR. Sequenced using an Illumina iSeq 100. The study's processing was this. Non-productive sequences were filtered out, and CDR3s that did not start with C, did not end with F or W, or were shorter than 7 amino acids were discarded. Similarity between CDR3 sequences was evaluated in R version 3.6.1 using Levenshtein distances (stringdist) and unrooted phylogenetic trees (ape). The public reads were run again by TCRdb, first through fastp at Q25 and then through MiXCR, and only productive beta chains were kept. Rows matching on CDR3 protein sequence are summarized as one entry with the most common DNA and genes. TCRdb's processing, not the authors', yielded these V and J calls. For this sample the table gives around 26,000 distinct CDR3 sequences, of which about 54% were detected only once. The top ten hold more than 5.5% of the sample.

Broader findings and caveats from the paper: The median number of SARS-CoV-2-reactive clonotypes rose from 21 after infection to a few dozen after vaccination, but the change was not significant. Nearly all vaccine-specific clones in convalescent patients (304 of 307) were mono-reactive for SARS-CoV-2 spike rather than cross-reactive with common cold coronaviruses. Among convalescent patients, a median about 87% of the SARS-CoV-2-reactive clones seen after vaccination appeared only after vaccination, which suggests priming specific to the vaccine. The number of convalescent patients in the study was relatively small, and the study did not examine early timepoints following natural infection.

The sequenced sample was CD4+ T cells from blood, obtained about 7 months after SARS-CoV-2 vaccination. The origin of this receptor is a human donor who had recovered from COVID-19. The receptor chain draws on TRBV27 and TRBJ2-7, with no reliable assignment of the D segment. The DNA is TGTGCCAGCAGTTTATTCTACGGCTCCTACGAGCAGTACTTC. Translated, it reads CASSLFYGSYEQYF.